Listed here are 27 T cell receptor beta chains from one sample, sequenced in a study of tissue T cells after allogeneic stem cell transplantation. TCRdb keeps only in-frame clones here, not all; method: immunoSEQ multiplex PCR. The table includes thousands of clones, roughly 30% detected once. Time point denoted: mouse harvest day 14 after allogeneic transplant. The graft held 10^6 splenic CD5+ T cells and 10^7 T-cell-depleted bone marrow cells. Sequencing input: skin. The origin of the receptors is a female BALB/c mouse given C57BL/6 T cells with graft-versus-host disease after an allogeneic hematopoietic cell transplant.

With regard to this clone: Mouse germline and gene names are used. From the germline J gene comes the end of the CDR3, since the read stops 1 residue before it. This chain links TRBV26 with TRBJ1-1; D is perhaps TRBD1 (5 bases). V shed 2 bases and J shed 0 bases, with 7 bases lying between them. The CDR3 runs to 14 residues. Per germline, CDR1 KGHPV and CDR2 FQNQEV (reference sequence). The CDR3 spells CASSLTGTNTEVFF. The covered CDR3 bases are TGTGCCAGCAGTCTGACAGGAACAAACACAGAAGTCTTC.

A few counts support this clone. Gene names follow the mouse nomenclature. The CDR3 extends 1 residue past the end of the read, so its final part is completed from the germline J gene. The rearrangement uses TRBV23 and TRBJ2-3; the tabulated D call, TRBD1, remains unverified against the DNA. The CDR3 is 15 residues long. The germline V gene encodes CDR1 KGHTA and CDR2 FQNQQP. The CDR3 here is CSSSQGRGLAETLYF. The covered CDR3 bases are TGCTCCAGCAGTCAAGGCAGGGGGCTTGCAGAAACGCTGTAT.

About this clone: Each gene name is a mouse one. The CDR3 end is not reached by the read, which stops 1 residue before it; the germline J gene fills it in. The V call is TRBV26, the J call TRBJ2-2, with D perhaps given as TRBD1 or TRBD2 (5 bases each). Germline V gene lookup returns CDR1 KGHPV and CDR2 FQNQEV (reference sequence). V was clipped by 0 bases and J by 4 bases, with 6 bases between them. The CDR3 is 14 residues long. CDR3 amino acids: CASSLSGATGQLYF. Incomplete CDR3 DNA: TGTGCCAGCAGTCTGTCAGGGGCCACCGGGCAGCTCTAC.

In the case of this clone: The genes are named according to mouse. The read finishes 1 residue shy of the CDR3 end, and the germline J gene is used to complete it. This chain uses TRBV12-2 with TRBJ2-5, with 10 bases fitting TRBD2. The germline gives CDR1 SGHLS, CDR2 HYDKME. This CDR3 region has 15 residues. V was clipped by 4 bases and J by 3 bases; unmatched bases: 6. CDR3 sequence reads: CASSNDWGDQDTQYF. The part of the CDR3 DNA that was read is TGTGCCAGCTCAAACGACTGGGGGGATCAAGACACCCAGTAC.

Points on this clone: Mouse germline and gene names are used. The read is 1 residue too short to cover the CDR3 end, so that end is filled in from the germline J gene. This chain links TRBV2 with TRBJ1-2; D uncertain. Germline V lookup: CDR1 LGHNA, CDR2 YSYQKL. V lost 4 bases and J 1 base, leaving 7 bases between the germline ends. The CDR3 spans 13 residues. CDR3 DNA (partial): TGTGCCAGCAGCCCCGGGGTAAACTCCGACTACACC. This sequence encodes CASSPGVNSDYT. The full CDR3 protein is CASSPGVNSDYTF.

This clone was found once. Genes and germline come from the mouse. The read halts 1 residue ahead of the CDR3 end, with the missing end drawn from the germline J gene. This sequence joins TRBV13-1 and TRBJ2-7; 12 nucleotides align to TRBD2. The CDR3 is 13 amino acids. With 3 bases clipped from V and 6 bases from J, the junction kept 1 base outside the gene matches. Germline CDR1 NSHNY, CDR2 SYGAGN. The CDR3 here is CASSGLGGPEQYF. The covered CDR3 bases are TGTGCCAGCAGTGGACTGGGGGGGCCTGAACAGTAC.

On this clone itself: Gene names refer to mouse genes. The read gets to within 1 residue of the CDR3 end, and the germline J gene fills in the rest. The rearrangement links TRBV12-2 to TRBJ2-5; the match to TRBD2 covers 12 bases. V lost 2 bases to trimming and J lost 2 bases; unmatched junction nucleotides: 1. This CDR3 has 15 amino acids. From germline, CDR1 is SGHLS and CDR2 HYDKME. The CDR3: CASSRDWGAQDTQYF. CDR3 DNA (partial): TGTGCCAGCTCTCGGGACTGGGGGGCCCAAGACACCCAGTAC.

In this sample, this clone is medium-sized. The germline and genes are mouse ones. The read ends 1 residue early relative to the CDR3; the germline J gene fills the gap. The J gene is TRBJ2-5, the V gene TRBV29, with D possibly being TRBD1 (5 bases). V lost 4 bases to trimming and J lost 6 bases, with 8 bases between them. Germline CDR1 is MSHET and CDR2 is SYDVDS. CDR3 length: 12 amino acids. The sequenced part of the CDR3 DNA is TGTGCTAGCAGTTCAGGGAGGGACACCCAGTAC. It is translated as CASSSGRDTQY. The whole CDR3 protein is CASSSGRDTQYF.

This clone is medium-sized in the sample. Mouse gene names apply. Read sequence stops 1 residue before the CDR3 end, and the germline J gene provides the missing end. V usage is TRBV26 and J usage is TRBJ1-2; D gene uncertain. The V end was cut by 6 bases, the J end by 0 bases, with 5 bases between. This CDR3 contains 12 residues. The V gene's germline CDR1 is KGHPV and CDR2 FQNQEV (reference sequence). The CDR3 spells CASSRTNSDYTF. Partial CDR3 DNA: TGTGCCAGCAGCCGAACAAACTCCGACTACACC.

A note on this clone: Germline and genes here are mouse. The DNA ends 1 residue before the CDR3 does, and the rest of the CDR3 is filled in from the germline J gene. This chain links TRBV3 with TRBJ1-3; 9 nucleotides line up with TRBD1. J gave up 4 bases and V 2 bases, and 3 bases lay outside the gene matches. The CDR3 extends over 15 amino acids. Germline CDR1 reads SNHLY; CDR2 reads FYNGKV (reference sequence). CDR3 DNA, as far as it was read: TGTGCCAGCAGCTTACGGGACAGGGCAGGAAATACGCTCTAT. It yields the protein CASSLRDRAGNTLY. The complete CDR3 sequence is CASSLRDRAGNTLYF.

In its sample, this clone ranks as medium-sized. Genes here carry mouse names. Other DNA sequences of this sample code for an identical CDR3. CDR3: CASSLYTYTEVFF. CDR3 DNA (partial): TGTGCCAGCAGCCTCTACACCTACACAGAAGTCTTC. The chain joins TRBV26 to TRBJ1-1; no clear D. The CDR3 is cut off 1 residue early in the read; its end comes from the germline J gene. CDR3 size: 13 residues. V was clipped by 6 bases and J by 3 bases, with 11 bases between them. The germline CDR1 and CDR2 sequences are KGHPV and FQNQEV (reference sequence). Drawing the rest from reference TRBV26 and TRBJ1-1, the complete variable domain is NSKVIQTPRYLVKGQGQKAKMRCIPEKGHPVVFWYQQNKNNEFKFLINFQNQEVLQQIDMTEKRFSAECPSNSPCSLEIQSSEAGDSALYLCASSLYTYTEVFFGKGTRLTVV.

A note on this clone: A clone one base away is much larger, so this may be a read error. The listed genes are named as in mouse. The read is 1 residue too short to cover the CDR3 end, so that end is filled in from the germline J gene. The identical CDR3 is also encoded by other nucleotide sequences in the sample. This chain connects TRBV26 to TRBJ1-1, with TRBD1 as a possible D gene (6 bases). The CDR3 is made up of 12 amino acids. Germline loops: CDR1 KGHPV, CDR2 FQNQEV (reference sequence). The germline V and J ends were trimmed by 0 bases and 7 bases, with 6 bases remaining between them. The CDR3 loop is CASSLSGGEVFF. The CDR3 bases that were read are TGTGCCAGCAGTCTGTCAGGGGGAGAAGTCTTC.

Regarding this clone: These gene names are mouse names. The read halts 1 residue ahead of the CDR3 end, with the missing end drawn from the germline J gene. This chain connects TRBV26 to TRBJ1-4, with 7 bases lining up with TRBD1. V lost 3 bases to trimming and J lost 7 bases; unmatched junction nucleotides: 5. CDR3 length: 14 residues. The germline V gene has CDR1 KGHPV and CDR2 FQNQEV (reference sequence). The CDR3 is CASSLEGARERLFF. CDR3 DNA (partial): TGTGCCAGCAGTCTAGAGGGGGCTCGCGAAAGATTATTT. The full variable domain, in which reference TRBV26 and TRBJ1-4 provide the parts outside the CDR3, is NSKVIQTPRYLVKGQGQKAKMRCIPEKGHPVVFWYQQNKNNEFKFLINFQNQEVLQQIDMTEKRFSAECPSNSPCSLEIQSSEAGDSALYLCASSLEGARERLFFGHGTKLSVL.

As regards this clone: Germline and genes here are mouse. The chain's CDR3 is CASSQLGGMGQNTLYF. Partial CDR3 DNA: TGTGCCAGCAGCCAACTGGGGGGGATGGGTCAAAACACCTTGTAC. The chain uses TRBV5 and TRBJ2-4; TRBD2 matches 9 bases. The read ends 1 residue before the CDR3 terminus; that terminus is restored from the germline J gene. Germline lookup yields CDR1 LGHNA and CDR2 YNLKQL (reference sequence). This CDR3 has 16 amino acids. Losses at the gene ends were 2 bases for V and 1 base for J; bases not matched to a gene: 4.

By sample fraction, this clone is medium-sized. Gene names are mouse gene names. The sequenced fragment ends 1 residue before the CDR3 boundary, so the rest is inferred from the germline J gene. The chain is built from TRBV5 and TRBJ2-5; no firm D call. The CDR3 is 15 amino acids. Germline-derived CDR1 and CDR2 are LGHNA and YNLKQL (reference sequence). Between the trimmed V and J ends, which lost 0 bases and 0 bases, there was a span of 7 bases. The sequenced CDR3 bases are TGTGCCAGCAGCCAAGATGGAACTAACCAAGACACCCAGTAC. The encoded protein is CASSQDGTNQDTQY. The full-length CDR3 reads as CASSQDGTNQDTQYF.

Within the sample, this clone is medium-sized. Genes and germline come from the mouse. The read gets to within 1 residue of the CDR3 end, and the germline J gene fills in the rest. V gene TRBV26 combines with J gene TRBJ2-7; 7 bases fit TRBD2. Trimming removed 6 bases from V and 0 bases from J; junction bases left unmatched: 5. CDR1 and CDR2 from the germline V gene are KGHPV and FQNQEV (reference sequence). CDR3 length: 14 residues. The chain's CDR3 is CASRLTGDSYEQYF. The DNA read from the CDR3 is TGTGCCAGCAGGTTAACTGGGGACTCCTATGAACAGTAC.

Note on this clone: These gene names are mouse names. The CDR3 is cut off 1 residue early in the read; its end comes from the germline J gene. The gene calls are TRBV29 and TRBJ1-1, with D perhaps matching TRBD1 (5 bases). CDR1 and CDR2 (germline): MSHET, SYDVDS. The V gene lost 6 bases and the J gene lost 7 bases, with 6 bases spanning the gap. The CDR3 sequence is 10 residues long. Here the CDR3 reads CASRTGEVFF. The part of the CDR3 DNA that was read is TGTGCTAGCAGAACAGGAGAAGTCTTC.

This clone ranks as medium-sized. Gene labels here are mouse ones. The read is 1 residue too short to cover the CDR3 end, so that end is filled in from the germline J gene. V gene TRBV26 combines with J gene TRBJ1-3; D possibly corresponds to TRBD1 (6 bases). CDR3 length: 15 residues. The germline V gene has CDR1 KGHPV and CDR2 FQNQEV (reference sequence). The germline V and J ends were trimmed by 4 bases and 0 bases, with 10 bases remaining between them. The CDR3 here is CASSPGHNSGNTLYF. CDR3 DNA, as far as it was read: TGTGCCAGCAGTCCGGGACACAATTCTGGAAATACGCTCTAT.

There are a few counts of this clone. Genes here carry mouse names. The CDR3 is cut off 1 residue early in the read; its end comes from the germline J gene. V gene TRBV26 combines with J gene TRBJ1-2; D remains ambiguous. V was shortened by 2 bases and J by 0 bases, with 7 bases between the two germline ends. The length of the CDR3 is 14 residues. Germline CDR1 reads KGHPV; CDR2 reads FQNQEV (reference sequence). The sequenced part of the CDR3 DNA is TGTGCCAGCAGTCTGAACATTGCAAACTCCGACTACACC. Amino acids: CASSLNIANSDYT. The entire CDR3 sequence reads CASSLNIANSDYTF.

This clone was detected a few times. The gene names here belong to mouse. This CDR3 reads CASSFDRGSAETLYF. Partial CDR3 DNA: TGTGCCAGCAGCTTTGACAGGGGTAGTGCAGAAACGCTGTAT. The chain is built from TRBV3 and TRBJ2-3; 8 bases match TRBD1. The CDR3 end falls 1 residue outside the read, so it is completed with the germline J gene. Germline loops: CDR1 SNHLY, CDR2 FYNGKV (reference sequence). V lost 3 bases to trimming and J lost 0 bases; unmatched junction nucleotides: 2. The CDR3 has 15 residues.

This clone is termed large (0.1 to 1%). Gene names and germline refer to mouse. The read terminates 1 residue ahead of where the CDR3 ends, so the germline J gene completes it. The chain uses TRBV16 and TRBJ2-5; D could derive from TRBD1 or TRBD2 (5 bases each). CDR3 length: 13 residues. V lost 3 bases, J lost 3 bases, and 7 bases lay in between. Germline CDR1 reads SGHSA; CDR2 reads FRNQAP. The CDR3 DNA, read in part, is TGTGCAAGCAGCTTTCGGGGGCAAGACACCCAGTAC. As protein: CASSFRGQDTQY. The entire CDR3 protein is CASSFRGQDTQYF.

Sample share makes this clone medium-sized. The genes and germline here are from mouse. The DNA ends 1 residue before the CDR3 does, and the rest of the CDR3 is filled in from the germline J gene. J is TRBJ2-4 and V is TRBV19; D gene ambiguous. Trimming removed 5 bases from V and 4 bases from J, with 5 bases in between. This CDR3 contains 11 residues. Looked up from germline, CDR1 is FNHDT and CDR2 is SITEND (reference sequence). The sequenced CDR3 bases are TGTGCCAGCAGACAGAAAAACACCTTGTAC. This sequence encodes CASRQKNTLY. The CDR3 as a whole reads CASRQKNTLYF.

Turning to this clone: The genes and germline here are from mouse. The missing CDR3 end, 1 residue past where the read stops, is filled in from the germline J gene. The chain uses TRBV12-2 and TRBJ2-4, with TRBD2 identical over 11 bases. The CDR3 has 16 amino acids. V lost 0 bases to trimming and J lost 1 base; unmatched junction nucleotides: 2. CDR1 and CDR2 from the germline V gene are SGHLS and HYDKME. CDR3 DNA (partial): TGTGCCAGCTCTCTCGGACTGGGGGGAGGTCAAAACACCTTGTAC. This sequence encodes CASSLGLGGGQNTLY. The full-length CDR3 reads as CASSLGLGGGQNTLYF.

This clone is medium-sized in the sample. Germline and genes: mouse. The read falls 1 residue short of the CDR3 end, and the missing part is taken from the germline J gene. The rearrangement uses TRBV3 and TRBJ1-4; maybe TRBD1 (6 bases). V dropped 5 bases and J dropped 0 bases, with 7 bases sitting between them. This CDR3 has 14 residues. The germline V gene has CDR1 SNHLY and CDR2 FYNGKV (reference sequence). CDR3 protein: CASSTGISNERLFF. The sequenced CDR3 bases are TGTGCCAGCAGCACAGGGATTTCCAACGAAAGATTATTT.

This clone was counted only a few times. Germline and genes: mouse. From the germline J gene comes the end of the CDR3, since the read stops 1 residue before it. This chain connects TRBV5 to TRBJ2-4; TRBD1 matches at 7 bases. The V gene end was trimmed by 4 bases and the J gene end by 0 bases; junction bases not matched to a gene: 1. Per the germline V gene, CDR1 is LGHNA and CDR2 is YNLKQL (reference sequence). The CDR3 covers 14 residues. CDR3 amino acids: CASSPQGSQNTLYF. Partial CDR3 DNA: TGTGCCAGCAGCCCACAGGGGAGTCAAAACACCTTGTAC.

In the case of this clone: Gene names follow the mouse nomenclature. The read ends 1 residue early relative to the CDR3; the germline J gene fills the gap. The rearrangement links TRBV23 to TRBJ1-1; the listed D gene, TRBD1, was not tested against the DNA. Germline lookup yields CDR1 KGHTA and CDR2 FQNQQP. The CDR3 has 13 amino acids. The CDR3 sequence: CSSSQSEQGEVFF. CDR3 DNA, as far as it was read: TGCTCCAGCAGTCAATCGGAGCAGGGGGAAGTCTTC.

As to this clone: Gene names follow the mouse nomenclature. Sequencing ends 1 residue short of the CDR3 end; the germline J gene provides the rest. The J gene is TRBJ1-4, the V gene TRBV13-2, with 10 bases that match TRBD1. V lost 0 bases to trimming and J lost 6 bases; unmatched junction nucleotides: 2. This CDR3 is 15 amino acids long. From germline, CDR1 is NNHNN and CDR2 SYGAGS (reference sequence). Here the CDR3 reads CASGDATGGYERLFF. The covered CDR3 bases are TGTGCCAGCGGTGATGCGACAGGGGGCTACGAAAGATTATTT.